Shown below are 3 T cell receptor beta chains from a single sample sequenced in a study of blood T cell repertoires in COVID-19. Data came from immunoSEQ multiplex PCR; TCRdb stores just in-frame clones and leaves some out. The table lists approximately 400,000 clones, approximately 88% of them singletons, with around 1.2% in the top ten. The sequencing sample was made of peripheral blood. Receptors originate from a man aged 40-49 years with acute or convalescent COVID-19.

The chain has TRBV28 and TRBJ2-7, with D perhaps TRBD1 (6 bases). Germline lookup yields CDR1 MDHEN and CDR2 SYDVKM. Trimming removed 4 bases from V and 2 bases from J, with 9 bases in between. This CDR3 is built from 13 residues. The CDR3 DNA sequence: TGTGCCAGCAGTTCAGGGGCCACCTACGAGCAGTACTTC. Translation: CASSSGATYEQYF.

The J gene is TRBJ1-2, the V gene TRBV12-3 or TRBV12-4; possibly TRBD1 for D (6 bases). V was pared by 6 bases and J by 6 bases, with 14 bases between. The length of the CDR3 is 13 residues. Here the CDR3 DNA reads TGTGCCAGCAGCCGGACAGTCCGGGATGGCTACACCTTC. Translation: CASSRTVRDGYTF.

The genes are TRBV19 and TRBJ1-5; a possible D gene is TRBD1 (5 bases). V gave up 7 bases and J gave up 6 bases, with 16 bases separating them. Germline V lookup: CDR1 LNHDA, CDR2 SQIVND (reference sequence). The CDR3 covers 14 residues. The CDR3 nucleotides read TGTGCCAGTACCTCTACAGGCTACGGTCAGCCCCAGCATTTT. As protein: CASTSTGYGQPQHF. The entire variable domain, with the rest obtained from reference TRBV19 and TRBJ1-5, is as follows: DGGITQSPKYLFRKEGQNVTLSCEQNLNHDAMYWYRQDPGQGLRLIYYSQIVNDFQKGDIAEGYSVSREKKESFPLTVTSAQKNPTAFYLCASTSTGYGQPQHFGDGTRLSIL.